This TCR beta chain derives from a study of shared clonotypes between healthy human individuals. General study findings and limits: Naive subsets typically showed greater estimated richness than memory subsets. Donor scarcity curtailed the genetic and exposure-history diversity represented herein.

Some clones are missing from TCRdb's copy, which holds only in-frame ones; the method was immunoSEQ multiplex PCR. The table includes about 640,000 clones, 72% detected once. The V end lost 5 bases, the J end lost 9 bases, and 17 bases lay between the germline ends. Germline values: CDR1 MDHEN, CDR2 SYDVKM. The CDR3 is 13 amino acids. This clone was detected only once. The antigen is not known. This TCR came from a young woman in good health. Input material: memory CD4+ T cells sorted from blood. The subset was: CD45RA-negative fraction. V gene TRBV28 combines with J gene TRBJ2-7, with D perhaps matching TRBD1 (5 bases). For the CDR3, the DNA is TGTGCCAGCAGTGGCACCCCAGGGATTGGGCAGTACTTC. This codes for CASSGTPGIGQYF.